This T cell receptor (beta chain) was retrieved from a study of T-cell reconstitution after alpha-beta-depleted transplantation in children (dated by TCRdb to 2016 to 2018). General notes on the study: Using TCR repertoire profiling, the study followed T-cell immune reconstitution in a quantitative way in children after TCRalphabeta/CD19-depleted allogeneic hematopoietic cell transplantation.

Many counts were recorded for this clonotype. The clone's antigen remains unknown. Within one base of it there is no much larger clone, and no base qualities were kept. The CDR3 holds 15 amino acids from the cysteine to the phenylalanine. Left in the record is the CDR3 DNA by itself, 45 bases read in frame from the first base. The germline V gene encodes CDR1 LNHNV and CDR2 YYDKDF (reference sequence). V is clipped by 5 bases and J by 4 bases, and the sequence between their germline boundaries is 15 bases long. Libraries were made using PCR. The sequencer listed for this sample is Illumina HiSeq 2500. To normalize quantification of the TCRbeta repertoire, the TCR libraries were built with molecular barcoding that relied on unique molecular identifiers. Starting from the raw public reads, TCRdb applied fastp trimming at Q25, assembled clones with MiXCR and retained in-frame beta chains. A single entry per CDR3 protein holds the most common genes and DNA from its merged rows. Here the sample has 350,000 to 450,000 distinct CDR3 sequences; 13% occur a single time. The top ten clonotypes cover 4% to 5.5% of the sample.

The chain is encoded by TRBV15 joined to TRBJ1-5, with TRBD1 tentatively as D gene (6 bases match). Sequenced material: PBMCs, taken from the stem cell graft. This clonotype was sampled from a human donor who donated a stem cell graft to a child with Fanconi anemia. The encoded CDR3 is CATSPRTVDNQPQHF. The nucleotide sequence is TGTGCCACCAGCCCACGGACAGTAGATAATCAGCCCCAGCATTTT.